This TCR beta chain was sequenced in a study of blood T cell repertoires in COVID-19. Study summary: Donors in the United States, Italy and Spain gave samples during acute or convalescent COVID-19. From T cells, B-cell-depleted T cells, or PBMCs came the material, which was cDNA or gDNA.

Methods used by the authors: Reference gene primer amplification gave nucleated cell count estimates. Assay: immunoSEQ multiplex PCR; the TCRdb copy retains only in-frame clones and omits some. Clone size and V and J calls were adopted from that table, with D and trimming inferred from the DNA. The table lists 50,000 to 60,000 clones, roughly nine tenths of them singletons. The V and J ends lost 5 bases and 0 bases, in that order; junction bases with no gene match: 6. Germline assignment: CDR1 MGHDK and CDR2 SYGVNS. The CDR3 length is 16 residues. The sequence was obtained from a human donor in a cohort sampled during active COVID-19. What was sequenced was peripheral blood. J is TRBJ2-4 and V is TRBV25-1; 8 nucleotides match TRBD1. The CDR3 sequence is CASSSRTGRAKNIQYF. The CDR3 bases are TGTGCCAGCAGTTCTCGGACAGGGCGAGCCAAAAACATTCAGTACTTC.